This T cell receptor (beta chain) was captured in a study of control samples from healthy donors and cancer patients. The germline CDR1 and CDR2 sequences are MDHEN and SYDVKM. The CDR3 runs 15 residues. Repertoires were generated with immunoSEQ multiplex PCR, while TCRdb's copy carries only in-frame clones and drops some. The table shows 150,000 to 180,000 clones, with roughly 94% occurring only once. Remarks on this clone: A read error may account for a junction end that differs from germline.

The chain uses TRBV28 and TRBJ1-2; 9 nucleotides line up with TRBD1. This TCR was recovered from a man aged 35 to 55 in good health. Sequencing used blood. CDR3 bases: TGTGCCAGCAGATTATTGGGGACAGGGATCTATGGCTACACCTTC. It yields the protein CASRLLGTGIYGYTF.